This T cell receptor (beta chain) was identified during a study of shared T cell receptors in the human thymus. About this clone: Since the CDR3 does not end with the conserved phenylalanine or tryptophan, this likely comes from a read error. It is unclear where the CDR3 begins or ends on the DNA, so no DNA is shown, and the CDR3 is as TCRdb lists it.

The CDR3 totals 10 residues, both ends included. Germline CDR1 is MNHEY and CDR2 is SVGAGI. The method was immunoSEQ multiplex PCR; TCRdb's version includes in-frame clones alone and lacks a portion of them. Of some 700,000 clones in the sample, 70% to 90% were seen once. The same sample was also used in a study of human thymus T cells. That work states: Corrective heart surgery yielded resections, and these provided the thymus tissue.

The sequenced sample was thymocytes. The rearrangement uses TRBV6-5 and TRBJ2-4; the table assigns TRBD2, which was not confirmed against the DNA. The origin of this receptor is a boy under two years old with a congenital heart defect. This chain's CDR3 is CASSYYAEEL.